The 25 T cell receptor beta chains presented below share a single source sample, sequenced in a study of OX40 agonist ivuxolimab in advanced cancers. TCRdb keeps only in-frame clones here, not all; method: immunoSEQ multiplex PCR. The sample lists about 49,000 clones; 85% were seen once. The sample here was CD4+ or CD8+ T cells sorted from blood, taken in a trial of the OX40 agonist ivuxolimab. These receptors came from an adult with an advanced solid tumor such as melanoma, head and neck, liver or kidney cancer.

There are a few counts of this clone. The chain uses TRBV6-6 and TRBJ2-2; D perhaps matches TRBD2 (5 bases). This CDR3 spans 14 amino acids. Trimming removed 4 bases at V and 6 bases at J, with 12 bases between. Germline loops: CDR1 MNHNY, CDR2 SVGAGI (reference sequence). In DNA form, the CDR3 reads TGTGCCAGCAGTTGGCGGCTAGCCCCCGGGGAGCTGTTTTTT. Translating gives CASSWRLAPGELFF.

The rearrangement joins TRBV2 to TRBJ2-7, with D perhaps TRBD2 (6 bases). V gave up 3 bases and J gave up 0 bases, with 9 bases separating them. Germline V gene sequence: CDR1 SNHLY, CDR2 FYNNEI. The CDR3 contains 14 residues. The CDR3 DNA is TGTGCCAGCAGTGAGGGACTCCACTCCTACGAGCAGTACGTC. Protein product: CASSEGLHSYEQYV.

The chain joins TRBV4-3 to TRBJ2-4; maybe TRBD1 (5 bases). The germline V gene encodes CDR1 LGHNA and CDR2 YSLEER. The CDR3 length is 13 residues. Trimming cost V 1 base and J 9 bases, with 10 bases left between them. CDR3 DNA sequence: TGCGCCAGCAGCCAAGGGGGCCTTAGCATTCAGTACTTC. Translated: CASSQGGLSIQYF.

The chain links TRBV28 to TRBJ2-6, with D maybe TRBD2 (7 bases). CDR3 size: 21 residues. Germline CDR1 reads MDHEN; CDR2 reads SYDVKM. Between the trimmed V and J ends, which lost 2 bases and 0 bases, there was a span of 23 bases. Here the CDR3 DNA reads TGTGCCAGCAGTTTAGGGGGGGGCTCCACGGCTCCCAACTCTGGGGCCAACGTCCTGACTTTC. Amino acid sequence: CASSLGGGSTAPNSGANVLTF.

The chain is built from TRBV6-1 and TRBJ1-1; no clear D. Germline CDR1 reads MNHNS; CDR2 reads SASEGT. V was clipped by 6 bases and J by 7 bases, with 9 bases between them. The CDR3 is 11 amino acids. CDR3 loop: CASREGVEAFF. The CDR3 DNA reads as TGTGCCAGCAGGGAGGGAGTTGAAGCTTTCTTT.

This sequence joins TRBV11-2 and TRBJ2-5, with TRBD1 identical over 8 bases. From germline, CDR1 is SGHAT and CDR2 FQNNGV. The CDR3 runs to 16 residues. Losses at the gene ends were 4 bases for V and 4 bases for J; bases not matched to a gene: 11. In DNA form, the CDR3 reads TGTGCCAGCAGCTCCTTCTTGGACAGGGAAGGAGAGACCCAGTACTTC. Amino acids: CASSSFLDREGETQYF.

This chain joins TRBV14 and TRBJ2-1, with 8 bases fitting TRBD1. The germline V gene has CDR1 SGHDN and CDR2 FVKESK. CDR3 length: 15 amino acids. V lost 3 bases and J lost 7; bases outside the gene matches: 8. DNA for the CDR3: TGTGCCAGCAGCCAGGCAGGGGGCATAAGGAATGAGCAGTTCTTC. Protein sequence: CASSQAGGIRNEQFF.

The CDR3 sequence is CTSSQNQGPQSYEQYV. CDR3 nucleotides: TGCACCAGCAGCCAGAACCAGGGCCCTCAGAGTTACGAGCAGTACGTC. V usage is TRBV1 and J usage is TRBJ2-7; the table assigns TRBD1, which was not confirmed against the DNA. TRBV1 is given as a pseudogene. The CDR3 is made up of 16 amino acids.

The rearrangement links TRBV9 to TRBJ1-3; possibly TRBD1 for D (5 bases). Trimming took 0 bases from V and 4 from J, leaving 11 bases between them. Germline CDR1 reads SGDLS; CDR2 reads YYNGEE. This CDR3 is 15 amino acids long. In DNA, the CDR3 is TGTGCCAGCAGCGTAGATGACAGCACGGGAAACACCATATATTTT. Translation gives CASSVDDSTGNTIYF. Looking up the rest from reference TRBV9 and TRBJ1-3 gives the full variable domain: DSGVTQTPKHLITATGQRVTLRCSPRSGDLSVYWYQQSLDQGLQFLIQYYNGEERAKGNILERFSAQQFPDLHSELNLSSLELGDSALYFCASSVDDSTGNTIYFGEGSWLTVV.

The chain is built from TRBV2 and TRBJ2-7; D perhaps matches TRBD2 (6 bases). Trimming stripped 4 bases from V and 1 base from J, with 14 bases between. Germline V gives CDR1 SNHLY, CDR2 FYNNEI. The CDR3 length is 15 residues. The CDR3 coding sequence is TGTGCCAGCAGTGTCTTTACCGGGGGATCCTACGAGCAGTACTTC. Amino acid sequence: CASSVFTGGSYEQYF.

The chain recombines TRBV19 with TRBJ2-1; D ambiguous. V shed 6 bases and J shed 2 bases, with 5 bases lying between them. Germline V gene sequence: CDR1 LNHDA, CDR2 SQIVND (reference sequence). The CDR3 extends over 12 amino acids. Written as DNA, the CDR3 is TGTGCCAGTAGCCTAACCTACAATGAGCAGTTCTTC. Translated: CASSLTYNEQFF.

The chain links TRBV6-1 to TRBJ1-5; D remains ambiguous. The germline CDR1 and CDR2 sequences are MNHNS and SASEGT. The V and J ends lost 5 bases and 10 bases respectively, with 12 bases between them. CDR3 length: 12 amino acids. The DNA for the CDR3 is TGTGCCAGCAGTTCTCGGCCCCGACCCCAGCATTTT. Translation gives CASSSRPRPQHF.

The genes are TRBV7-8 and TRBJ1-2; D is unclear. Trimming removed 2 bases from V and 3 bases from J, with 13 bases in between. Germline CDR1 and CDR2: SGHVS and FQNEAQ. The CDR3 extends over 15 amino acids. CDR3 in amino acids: CASSLSSRTYYGYTF. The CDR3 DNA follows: TGTGCCAGCAGCTTAAGTAGTAGGACCTACTATGGCTACACCTTC. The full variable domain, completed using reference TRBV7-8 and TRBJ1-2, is GAGVSQSPRYKVAKRGQDVALRCDPISGHVSLFWYQQALGQGPEFLTYFQNEAQLDKSGLPSDRFFAERPEGSVSTLKIQRTQQEDSAVYLCASSLSSRTYYGYTFGSGTRLTVV.

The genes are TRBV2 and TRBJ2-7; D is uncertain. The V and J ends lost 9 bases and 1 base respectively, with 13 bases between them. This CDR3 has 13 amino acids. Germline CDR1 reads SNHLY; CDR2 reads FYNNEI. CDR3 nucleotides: TGTGCCAGTTCCGGCGGTAGGTCCTACGAGCAGTACGTC. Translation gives CASSGGRSYEQYV.

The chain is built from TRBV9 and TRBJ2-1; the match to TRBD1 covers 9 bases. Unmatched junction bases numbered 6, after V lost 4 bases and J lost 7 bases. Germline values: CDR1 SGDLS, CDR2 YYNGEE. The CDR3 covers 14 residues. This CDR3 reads CASSWTGAGNEQFF. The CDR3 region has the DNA TGTGCCAGCAGCTGGACAGGGGCTGGGAATGAGCAGTTCTTC.

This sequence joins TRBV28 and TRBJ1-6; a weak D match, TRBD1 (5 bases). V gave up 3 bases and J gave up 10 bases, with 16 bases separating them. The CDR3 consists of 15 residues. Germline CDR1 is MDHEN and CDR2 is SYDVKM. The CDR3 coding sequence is TGTGCCAGCAGTTTCAGGGCAGCGCGAGGGTCACCCCTCCACTTT. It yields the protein CASSFRAARGSPLHF.

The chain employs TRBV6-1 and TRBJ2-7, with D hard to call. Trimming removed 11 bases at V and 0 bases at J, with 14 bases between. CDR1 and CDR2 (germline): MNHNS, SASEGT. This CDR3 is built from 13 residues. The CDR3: CAGSASRSYEQYV. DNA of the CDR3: TGTGCCGGGTCAGCCTCACGCTCCTACGAGCAGTACGTC.

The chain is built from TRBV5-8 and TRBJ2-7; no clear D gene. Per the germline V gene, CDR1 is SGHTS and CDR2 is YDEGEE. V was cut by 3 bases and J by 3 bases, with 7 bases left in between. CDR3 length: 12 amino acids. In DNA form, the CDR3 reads TGTGCCAGCAGCTACAGTTTCTACGAGCAGTACTTC. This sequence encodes CASSYSFYEQYF.

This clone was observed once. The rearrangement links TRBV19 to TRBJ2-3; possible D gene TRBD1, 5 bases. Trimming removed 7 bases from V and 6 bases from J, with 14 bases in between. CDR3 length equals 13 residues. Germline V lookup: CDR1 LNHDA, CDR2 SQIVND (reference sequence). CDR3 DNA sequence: TGTGCCAGTACCCGGCAGGGCGAGGATACGCAGTATTTT. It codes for CASTRQGEDTQYF.

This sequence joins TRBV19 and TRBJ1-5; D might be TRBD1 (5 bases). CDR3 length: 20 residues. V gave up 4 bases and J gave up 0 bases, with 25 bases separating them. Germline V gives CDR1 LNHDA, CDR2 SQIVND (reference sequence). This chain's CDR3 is CASSTPRERTGRYSNQPQHF. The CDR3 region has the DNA TGTGCCAGTAGTACGCCTCGGGAGAGGACGGGGCGATATAGCAATCAGCCCCAGCATTTT. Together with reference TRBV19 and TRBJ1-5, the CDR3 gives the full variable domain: DGGITQSPKYLFRKEGQNVTLSCEQNLNHDAMYWYRQDPGQGLRLIYYSQIVNDFQKGDIAEGYSVSREKKESFPLTVTSAQKNPTAFYLCASSTPRERTGRYSNQPQHFGDGTRLSIL.

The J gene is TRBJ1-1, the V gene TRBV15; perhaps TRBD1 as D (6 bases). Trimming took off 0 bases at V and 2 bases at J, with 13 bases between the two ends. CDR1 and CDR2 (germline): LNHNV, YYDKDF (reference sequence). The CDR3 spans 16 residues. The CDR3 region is CATSRDLGTPNTEAFF. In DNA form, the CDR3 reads TGTGCCACCAGCAGAGATTTGGGGACACCAAACACTGAAGCTTTCTTT.

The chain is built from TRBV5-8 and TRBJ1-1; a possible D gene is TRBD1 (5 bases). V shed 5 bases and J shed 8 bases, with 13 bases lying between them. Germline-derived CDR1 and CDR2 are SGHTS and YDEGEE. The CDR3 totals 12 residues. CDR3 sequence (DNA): TGTGCCAGCAGTGAGGGACTGCACGAAGCTTTCTTT. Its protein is CASSEGLHEAFF.

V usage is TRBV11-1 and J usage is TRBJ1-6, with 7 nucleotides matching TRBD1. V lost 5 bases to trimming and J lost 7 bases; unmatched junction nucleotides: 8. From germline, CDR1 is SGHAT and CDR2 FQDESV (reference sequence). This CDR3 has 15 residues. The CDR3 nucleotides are TGTGCCAGCAGCCCAGGACAGGCCCGAAATTCACCCCTCCACTTT. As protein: CASSPGQARNSPLHF.

CDR3 DNA: TGTGCCAGCTCACTACAGCCGGGCCACCCCATCTCGGGAAACACCATATATTTT. The encoded protein is CASSLQPGHPISGNTIYF. The genes are TRBV18 and TRBJ1-3; D ambiguous. V was cut by 4 bases and J by 4 bases, with 23 bases left in between. The V gene's germline CDR1 is KGHSH and CDR2 LQKENI. This CDR3 spans 18 amino acids.

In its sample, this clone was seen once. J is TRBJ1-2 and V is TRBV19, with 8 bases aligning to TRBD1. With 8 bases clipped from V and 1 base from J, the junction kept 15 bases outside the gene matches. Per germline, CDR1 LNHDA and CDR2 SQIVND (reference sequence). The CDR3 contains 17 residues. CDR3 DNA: TGTGCCAGTGGTCGGACAGGGCTGCCGGGGAGTAACTATGGCTACACCTTC. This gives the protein CASGRTGLPGSNYGYTF.